This passage covers 18 T cell receptor beta chains from one sample sequenced in a study of long-term antiretroviral therapy in people with HIV (dated by TCRdb to between 2020 and 2023). The immunoSEQ hsTCRB v3.0 assay was used at survey level resolution to sequence the TRB variable region. This is the immuneACCESS table as TCRdb keeps it, with only in-frame sequences that have V and J called. A part of the clones is gone; compared with another copy, unresolved V genes explain less than half, and the rest is unexplained. In this sample the table shows roughly 30,000 clones, 75% to 90% of which occur a single time. Roughly 4% of the sample is in the top ten clones. The source material was unsorted PBMCs, sampled 0.8 years before starting antiretroviral therapy. Source of these receptors: a man between 18 and 29 years old with HIV.

The chain is built from TRBV19 and TRBJ1-1; weak D call: TRBD1 (6 bases). CDR1 and CDR2 (germline): LNHDA, SQIVND (reference sequence). The V and J ends lost 0 bases and 2 bases respectively, with 10 bases between them. This CDR3 comprises 15 residues. CDR3 amino acids: CASSIDKTGNTEAFF. The CDR3 DNA reads TGTGCCAGTAGTATAGATAAGACAGGAAACACTGAAGCTTTCTTT.

This chain links TRBV7-9 with TRBJ1-5; perhaps TRBD1 as D (5 bases). Germline V gives CDR1 SEHNR, CDR2 FQNEAQ (reference sequence). The V gene lost 5 bases and the J gene lost 5 bases, with 13 bases spanning the gap. CDR3 length equals 14 residues. The chain's CDR3 is CASSLRDGDQPQHF. The CDR3 DNA sequence: TGTGCCAGCAGCCTCCGGGACGGCGATCAGCCCCAGCATTTT.

The chain employs TRBV21-1 and TRBJ2-5; the table gives TRBD2 as D, unverified against the DNA. TRBV21-1 is a pseudogene. This CDR3 has 15 residues. The CDR3 DNA sequence: TGTGCCAGCAGCAGGCCTAGCGGGGCCTCGGAGACCCAGTACTTC. Protein: CASSRPSGASETQYF.

The chain links TRBV4-3 to TRBJ2-1; D gene uncertain. The CDR3 consists of 13 residues. The V gene's germline CDR1 is LGHNA and CDR2 YSLEER. With 1 base removed from V and 9 bases from J, the gap between germline ends came to 10 bases. CDR3 coding DNA: TGCGCCAGCAGCCAAGGGGAATCTTTTGAGCAGTTCTTC. It encodes CASSQGESFEQFF.

The J gene is TRBJ1-5, the V gene TRBV30; a possible D gene is TRBD1 (5 bases). The germline gives CDR1 GTSNPN, CDR2 SVGIG (reference sequence). CDR3 length: 13 amino acids. Trimming stripped 4 bases from V and 1 base from J, with 8 bases between. DNA for the CDR3: TGTGCCTGGACCGACAGCAGCAATCAGCCCCAGCATTTT. Translated: CAWTDSSNQPQHF.

The chain employs TRBV4-1 and TRBJ2-7, with 9 bases identical to TRBD1. Germline trimming cut 9 bases from V and 2 bases from J; bases unmatched to any gene: 8. Germline-derived CDR1 and CDR2 are MGHRA and YSYEKL. The CDR3 has 14 residues. CDR3 region: CASLGQGVPYEQYF. DNA of the CDR3: TGCGCCAGTTTGGGACAGGGAGTCCCCTACGAGCAGTACTTC.

The chain has TRBV10-3 and TRBJ1-2; maybe TRBD1 (5 bases). Germline V CDR1 and CDR2: ENHRY, SYGVKD. This CDR3 spans 14 amino acids. V was trimmed by 3 bases and J by 8 bases, leaving 16 bases between them. In DNA, the CDR3 is TGTGCCATCAGTGAAGGAACAGGAGGTGAAGGCTACACCTTC. This codes for CAISEGTGGEGYTF.

V gene TRBV18 combines with J gene TRBJ1-1, with D hard to call. The V gene's germline CDR1 is KGHSH and CDR2 LQKENI. The germline V and J ends were trimmed by 2 bases and 5 bases, with 9 bases remaining between them. This CDR3 contains 13 residues. The CDR3 nucleotides are TGTGCCAGCTCACCAGACGGTTCGACTGAAGCTTTCTTT. It codes for CASSPDGSTEAFF.

The rearrangement uses TRBV30 and TRBJ2-7; D tentatively reads TRBD1 or TRBD2 (6 bases each). This CDR3 spans 13 amino acids. The germline gives CDR1 GTSNPN, CDR2 SVGIG (reference sequence). V lost 4 bases, J lost 2 bases, and 12 bases lay in between. The CDR3 sequence: CAWTLGGPYEQYF. The CDR3 nucleotides are TGTGCCTGGACCCTTGGGGGGCCCTACGAGCAGTACTTC.

The chain couples TRBV5-4 to TRBJ1-2; 10 nucleotides align to TRBD1. CDR1 and CDR2 (germline): SGHNT, YYREEE (reference sequence). The length of the CDR3 is 14 residues. V gave up 1 base and J gave up 6 bases; unmatched junction bases: 3. This chain's CDR3 is CASSLRQGADGYTF. CDR3 bases: TGTGCCAGCAGCTTGCGACAGGGGGCAGATGGCTACACCTTC.

This chain links TRBV7-2 with TRBJ1-1; tentatively, D is TRBD1 (5 bases). With 8 bases removed from V and 0 bases from J, the gap between germline ends came to 7 bases. Looked up from germline, CDR1 is SGHTA and CDR2 is FQGNSA. This CDR3 has 12 amino acids. CDR3 sequence reads: CASGTMNTEAFF. The CDR3 nucleotides read TGTGCCAGCGGGACCATGAACACTGAAGCTTTCTTT.

V and J are TRBV5-1 and TRBJ2-7; 8 nucleotides align to TRBD1. The trim removed 1 base at V and 1 base at J, leaving 7 bases unmatched. The CDR3 runs 16 residues. In germline, CDR1 is SGHRS, CDR2 YFSETQ. The CDR3 DNA follows: TGCGCCAGCAGCTTGTATAAGACAGGGGTGTCCTACGAGCAGTACTTC. It encodes CASSLYKTGVSYEQYF.

V and J are TRBV4-3 and TRBJ1-3; D remains ambiguous. The CDR3 runs to 11 residues. Trimming stripped 4 bases from V and 3 bases from J, with 1 base between. Germline V gene data show CDR1 as LGHNA and CDR2 as YSLEER. The CDR3 coding sequence is TGCGCCAGCAGCCTTGGAAACACCATATATTTT. Encoded protein: CASSLGNTIYF.

This chain uses TRBV4-1 with TRBJ2-7, with 11 bases lining up with TRBD2. CDR1 MGHRA and CDR2 YSYEKL come from the germline V gene. The CDR3 runs to 21 residues. V was clipped by 1 base and J by 2 bases; unmatched bases: 19. The CDR3 DNA follows: TGCGCCAGCAGCCAAGCCCTCGCTGTGACTAGCGGGATTAATCAGGCCTACGAGCAGTACTTC. Residues: CASSQALAVTSGINQAYEQYF.

This clone was seen a single time. The V and J genes are TRBV27 and TRBJ1-1; no clear D gene. The CDR3 runs to 13 residues. Trimming removed 4 bases at V and 11 bases at J, with 17 bases between. Germline-derived CDR1 and CDR2 are MNHEY and SMNVEV (reference sequence). The CDR3 protein is CASSSPWERTAFF. Written as DNA, the CDR3 is TGTGCCAGCAGTTCCCCATGGGAGAGGACCGCTTTCTTT.

J is TRBJ1-1 and V is TRBV2; D may be TRBD1 (5 bases). The CDR3 loop spans 12 amino acids. V lost 7 bases and J 11 bases, leaving 17 bases between the germline ends. CDR1 SNHLY and CDR2 FYNNEI come from the germline V gene. This chain's CDR3 is CASIFDSPGAFF. The CDR3 DNA sequence: TGTGCCAGCATTTTCGACAGCCCGGGGGCTTTCTTT.

The rearrangement uses TRBV11-2 and TRBJ2-7, with 9 nucleotides matching TRBD2. V trimming: 5 bases; J trimming: 4 bases; junction bases outside the gene matches: 9. Looked up from germline, CDR1 is SGHAT and CDR2 is FQNNGV. The CDR3 is 15 residues long. CDR3 amino acids: CASSPALAGTYEQYF. The CDR3 DNA sequence: TGTGCCAGCAGCCCCGCGCTAGCGGGGACTTACGAGCAGTACTTC.

This clone was found a few times. This chain joins TRBV5-1 and TRBJ2-3, with 11 bases identical to TRBD2. V trimming: 1 base; J trimming: 0 bases; junction bases outside the gene matches: 4. The germline V gene has CDR1 SGHRS and CDR2 YFSETQ. This CDR3 region has 17 residues. CDR3 protein: CASSLSSGGYSTDTQYF. As DNA, the CDR3 is TGCGCCAGCAGCTTGTCTAGCGGGGGGTACAGCACAGATACGCAGTATTTT.